One sample yielded the 27 T cell receptor beta chains listed below, sequenced in a study of blood T cell repertoires in COVID-19. This table comes from immunoSEQ multiplex PCR, and its TCRdb copy is limited to in-frame clones, with some not included. The data show hundreds of thousands of clones, over 75% seen once. The source material was peripheral blood. These receptors all stem from a middle-aged man with COVID-19, enrolled during active disease.

The rearrangement joins TRBV30 to TRBJ1-5; 7 positions agree with TRBD1. In germline, CDR1 is GTSNPN, CDR2 SVGIG (reference sequence). V trimming: 3 bases; J trimming: 7 bases; junction bases outside the gene matches: 9. The CDR3 covers 14 residues. CDR3 sequence: CAWSQDRLKQPQHF. The CDR3 nucleotides read TGTGCCTGGAGCCAGGACAGGTTGAAACAGCCCCAGCATTTT.

The gene calls are TRBV30 and TRBJ1-2; D gene ambiguous. The germline V gene has CDR1 GTSNPN and CDR2 SVGIG (reference sequence). V lost 2 bases, J lost 7 bases, and 14 bases lay in between. This CDR3 has 13 amino acids. CDR3 DNA: TGTGCCTGGAGTCGAGCCGGAGGGTTTGGCTACACCTTC. Translating it yields CAWSRAGGFGYTF.

The chain recombines TRBV5-4 with TRBJ2-3; no definite D call. The CDR3 has 14 residues. V was clipped by 2 bases and J by 2 bases, with 9 bases between them. Per germline, CDR1 SGHNT and CDR2 YYREEE (reference sequence). The CDR3 sequence: CASSFLQSTDTQYF. The CDR3 bases are TGTGCCAGCAGCTTCTTACAGTCCACAGATACGCAGTATTTT.

The genes are TRBV2 and TRBJ2-2; 7 bases are a match to TRBD1. The CDR3 has 14 amino acids. Germline V gene lookup returns CDR1 SNHLY and CDR2 FYNNEI. After removal of 6 bases from V and 4 bases from J, the junction contained 5 bases not matched to a gene. The CDR3 DNA follows: TGTGCCAGCAGGGGGGACAGAGCCACCGGGGAGCTGTTTTTT. Encoded protein: CASRGDRATGELFF.

The chain uses TRBV11-1 and TRBJ2-7; no clear D gene. V dropped 4 bases and J dropped 0 bases, with 10 bases sitting between them. The germline V gene has CDR1 SGHAT and CDR2 FQDESV (reference sequence). The CDR3 totals 14 residues. In DNA, the CDR3 is TGTGCCAGCAGCTATAGAAGGAGCTCCTACGAGCAGTACTTC. Amino acids: CASSYRRSSYEQYF.

The chain joins TRBV15 to TRBJ2-5, with 9 bases aligning to TRBD1. From germline, CDR1 is LNHNV and CDR2 YYDKDF (reference sequence). This CDR3 has 18 residues. The ends lost 2 bases at V and 5 bases at J; junction bases unmatched: 15. The CDR3 nucleotides are TGTGCCACCAGCAGACCTCGTCCCGGGACAGGGACCAGGGAGACCCAGTACTTC. It specifies CATSRPRPGTGTRETQYF.

J is TRBJ2-1 and V is TRBV7-9, with 9 nucleotides matching TRBD2. V shed 5 bases, J shed 0 bases, and the junction held 8 bases outside the gene matches. The CDR3 is 17 amino acids. The germline CDR1 and CDR2 sequences are SEHNR and FQNEAQ (reference sequence). The CDR3: CASSPTLLAGSYNEQFF. The CDR3 nucleotides read TGTGCCAGCAGCCCAACCCTACTAGCGGGCTCCTACAATGAGCAGTTCTTC. The whole variable domain, filled in from reference TRBV7-9 and TRBJ2-1, reads DTGVSQNPRHKITKRGQNVTFRCDPISEHNRLYWYRQTLGQGPEFLTYFQNEAQLEKSRLLSDRFSAERPKGSFSTLEIQRTEQGDSAMYLCASSPTLLAGSYNEQFFGPGTRLTVL.

This chain uses TRBV7-2 with TRBJ2-7; 11 positions match TRBD1. The ends lost 3 bases at V and 5 bases at J; junction bases unmatched: 6. The germline V gene encodes CDR1 SGHTA and CDR2 FQGNSA. The CDR3 runs 15 residues. The CDR3 nucleotides are TGTGCCAGCAGCTTTTCCGGACAGGGGGCGCACGAGCAGTACTTC. Amino acids: CASSFSGQGAHEQYF.

The chain couples TRBV3-1 (or the pseudogene TRBV3-2) to TRBJ2-3; D unclear. The CDR3 has 13 residues. V was pared by 6 bases and J by 2 bases, with 9 bases between. CDR1 is LGHDT and CDR2 is YNNKEL in the germline V gene (reference sequence). CDR3 sequence reads: CASSPSPTDTQYF. The CDR3 DNA is TGTGCCAGCAGTCCCTCCCCCACAGATACGCAGTATTTT.

The rearrangement links TRBV12-5 to TRBJ2-1; 8 bases fit TRBD2. This CDR3 contains 15 residues. V shed 2 bases, J shed 9 bases, and the junction held 9 bases outside the gene matches. Germline assignment: CDR1 LGHNT and CDR2 FRNRAP. CDR3 DNA sequence: TGTGCTAGTGGTTTGTCGCGGGGGGCTCGGAGTGAGCAGTTCTTC. It yields the protein CASGLSRGARSEQFF.

The chain recombines TRBV10-3 with TRBJ2-3; 11 bases align to TRBD2. Germline values: CDR1 ENHRY, CDR2 SYGVKD. The V gene end was trimmed by 6 bases and the J gene end by 4 bases; junction bases not matched to a gene: 3. This CDR3 comprises 14 residues. CDR3 in DNA: TGTGCCATCAGCACGGGACTAGCGGCAGATACGCAGTATTTT. Its translation: CAISTGLAADTQYF.

The chain uses TRBV7-2 and TRBJ1-6, with 9 bases identical to TRBD1. CDR1 and CDR2 from the germline V gene are SGHTA and FQGNSA. V shed 5 bases and J 12 bases; nucleotides not matched to a gene: 5. The CDR3 sequence is 13 residues long. CDR3 residues: CASSGRDREPLHF. CDR3 bases: TGTGCCAGCAGCGGACGGGACAGGGAACCCCTCCACTTT.

The chain combines TRBV6-5 with TRBJ1-3; no definite D call. CDR1 MNHEY and CDR2 SVGAGI come from the germline V gene. Trimming cost V 4 bases and J 2 bases, with 12 bases left between them. The CDR3 loop spans 15 amino acids. The CDR3: CASSLPWGAGNTIYF. In DNA, the CDR3 is TGTGCCAGCAGTTTACCCTGGGGAGCTGGAAACACCATATATTTT.

There are a few counts of this clone. This chain uses TRBV13 with TRBJ2-3; 12 bases align to TRBD2. J lost 6 bases, V lost 4 bases, and 8 bases had no gene match. Germline V gene data show CDR1 as PRHDT and CDR2 as FYEKMQ (reference sequence). This CDR3 region has 16 residues. The CDR3 here is CASSSASGGASDTQYF. CDR3 DNA sequence: TGTGCCAGCAGCTCAGCTAGCGGGGGGGCCTCGGATACGCAGTATTTT.

The chain carries TRBV5-4 and TRBJ2-5, with 9 bases identical to TRBD2. Germline V lookup: CDR1 SGHNT, CDR2 YYREEE (reference sequence). V trimming: 4 bases; J trimming: 5 bases; junction bases outside the gene matches: 12. The CDR3 has 16 residues. This CDR3 reads CASSTERGAQGETQYF. The CDR3 DNA reads TGTGCCAGCAGCACGGAGCGGGGGGCGCAGGGGGAGACCCAGTACTTC.

This chain uses TRBV7-2 with TRBJ1-1; D remains ambiguous. CDR1 and CDR2 (germline): SGHTA, FQGNSA. The CDR3 loop spans 15 amino acids. Trimming pared 1 base from V and 1 base from J, leaving 10 bases between. In DNA, the CDR3 is TGTGCCAGCAGCTTAGTTGGGGAGGGGAACACTGAAGCTTTCTTT. It is translated as CASSLVGEGNTEAFF.

The chain recombines TRBV5-4 with TRBJ2-7, with TRBD1 matching over 8 bases. CDR3 size: 14 residues. Germline CDR1 reads SGHNT; CDR2 reads YYREEE (reference sequence). With V trimmed by 7 bases and J by 4 bases, 10 bases remained unmatched. This chain's CDR3 is CASGDRGGAYEQYF. The CDR3 nucleotides read TGTGCCAGCGGCGACAGGGGTGGGGCGTACGAGCAGTACTTC.

This chain uses TRBV6-5 with TRBJ2-2; TRBD2 matches at 11 bases. Germline CDR1 and CDR2: MNHEY and SVGAGI. V shed 10 bases, J shed 2 bases, and the junction held 6 bases outside the gene matches. The CDR3 covers 15 residues. The CDR3 loop reads CATKTSGDNTGELFF. The CDR3 nucleotides read TGTGCCACCAAGACTAGCGGGGATAACACCGGGGAGCTGTTTTTT.

In regard to this clone: Other DNA sequences in the same sample also yield this CDR3. This sequence joins TRBV19 and TRBJ1-2; D is uncertain. The germline V gene encodes CDR1 LNHDA and CDR2 SQIVND (reference sequence). V was pared by 4 bases and J by 1 base, with 7 bases between. The CDR3 has 13 residues. In DNA, the CDR3 is TGTGCCAGTAGTACGACTGGTAACTATGGCTACACCTTC. Translation: CASSTTGNYGYTF.

This chain uses TRBV3-1 (or the pseudogene TRBV3-2) with TRBJ1-2; 10 bases match TRBD1. The CDR3 has 15 residues. The V gene's germline CDR1 is LGHDT and CDR2 YNNKEL (reference sequence). The ends lost 1 base at V and 7 bases at J; junction bases unmatched: 6. Written as DNA, the CDR3 is TGTGCCAGCAGCCAAGCCTCGACAGGGGGCCTTGGCTACACCTTC. This translates into CASSQASTGGLGYTF.

The J gene is TRBJ2-3, the V gene TRBV10-2; 10 nucleotides agree with TRBD1. This CDR3 is built from 15 residues. Germline assignment: CDR1 WSHSY and CDR2 SAAADI. The ends lost 6 bases at V and 2 bases at J; junction bases unmatched: 5. The CDR3 nucleotides read TGCGCCAGCAGACCGGGACAGGGGCCCACAGATACGCAGTATTTT. Translating it yields CASRPGQGPTDTQYF.

Here the CDR3 DNA reads TGTGCCAGCAGCTTAGACCATAGGGGGAAAGGGCATTACAATGAGCAGTTCTTC. Amino acid sequence: CASSLDHRGKGHYNEQFF. This chain connects TRBV11-2 to TRBJ2-1, with D possibly being TRBD1 (6 bases). Deletions cut 0 bases from V and 4 bases from J, with 19 bases between. CDR1 is SGHAT, CDR2 FQNNGV, per germline. The CDR3 spans 18 residues.

This clone was picked up a small number of times. The rearrangement uses TRBV14 and TRBJ1-6; D call uncertain. CDR1 and CDR2 (germline): SGHDN, FVKESK. V gave up 4 bases and J gave up 0 bases, with 13 bases separating them. This CDR3 region has 17 residues. The DNA for the CDR3 is TGTGCCAGCAGCCCCAGTCGCGGGAGCTCCTATAATTCACCCCTCCACTTT. Translation: CASSPSRGSSYNSPLHF.

The chain couples TRBV10-1 to TRBJ2-2; a possible D gene is TRBD2 (5 bases). Deletions cut 3 bases from V and 3 bases from J, with 8 bases between. CDR3 size: 14 residues. In germline, CDR1 is WNHNN, CDR2 SYGVQD (reference sequence). Here the CDR3 reads CASSDGVHTGELFF. DNA for the CDR3: TGCGCCAGCAGTGACGGGGTTCACACCGGGGAGCTGTTTTTT.

The chain combines TRBV9 with TRBJ2-1; D perhaps matches TRBD2 (7 bases). V lost 7 bases and J 9 bases, leaving 14 bases between the germline ends. This CDR3 comprises 12 residues. CDR1 and CDR2 from the germline V gene are SGDLS and YYNGEE. The CDR3 sequence is CASGGGSGEQFF. Here the CDR3 DNA reads TGTGCCAGCGGGGGGGGCTCGGGTGAGCAGTTCTTC.

The sample holds many counts of this clone. The chain joins TRBV30 to TRBJ1-6; D might be TRBD1 (6 bases). The V gene lost 0 bases and the J gene lost 7 bases, with 13 bases spanning the gap. The CDR3 loop spans 15 amino acids. Germline lookup yields CDR1 GTSNPN and CDR2 SVGIG (reference sequence). This chain's CDR3 is CAWSVGQWSNSPLHF. The CDR3 DNA sequence: TGTGCCTGGAGTGTAGGACAGTGGTCGAATTCACCCCTCCACTTT. Full variable domain (missing parts from reference TRBV30 and TRBJ1-6): SQTIHQWPATLVQPVGSPLSLECTVEGTSNPNLYWYRQAAGRGLQLLFYSVGIGQISSEVPQNLSASRPQDRQFILSSKKLLLSDSGFYLCAWSVGQWSNSPLHFGNGTRLTVT.

The rearrangement links TRBV5-4 to TRBJ2-7, with 7 bases lining up with TRBD2. After removal of 1 base from V and 0 bases from J, the junction contained 4 bases not matched to a gene. CDR1 is SGHNT, CDR2 YYREEE, per germline (reference sequence). The CDR3 length is 15 residues. CDR3 nucleotides: TGTGCCAGCAGCTTGTCGGGGGGAAGCTCCTACGAGCAGTACTTC. Protein product: CASSLSGGSSYEQYF. Full variable domain (outside the CDR3, taken from reference TRBV5-4 and TRBJ2-7): ETGVTQSPTHLIKTRGQQVTLRCSSQSGHNTVSWYQQALGQGPQFIFQYYREEENGRGNFPPRFSGLQFPNYSSELNVNALELDDSALYLCASSLSGGSSYEQYFGPGTRLTVT.